A single sample gave rise to the 15 T cell receptor beta chains below, sequenced in a study of blood T cell repertoires in COVID-19. Clones were read by immunoSEQ multiplex PCR, and TCRdb kept only the in-frame ones, dropping some. The table records approximately 190,000 clones, roughly 84% of them present only once. Sequenced sample: PBMCs or T cells enriched from blood (not recorded which). These receptor sequences come from a woman between 25 and 40 years old who had been exposed to COVID-19.

The chain recombines TRBV4-3 with TRBJ2-5, with D perhaps matching TRBD2 (6 bases). Trimming left V 3 bases short and J 3 bases short, with 20 bases between. Germline lookup yields CDR1 LGHNA and CDR2 YSLEER. The CDR3 totals 17 residues. CDR3 protein: CASSQDGYSGVKETQYF. The CDR3 DNA reads as TGCGCCAGCAGCCAGGACGGCTATAGCGGTGTAAAAGAGACCCAGTACTTC.

In its sample, this clone was seen once. The rearrangement joins TRBV30 to TRBJ1-1, with D possibly matching TRBD1 (5 bases). With 4 bases removed from V and 8 bases from J, the gap between germline ends came to 11 bases. The CDR3 is 11 residues long. Germline V gene lookup returns CDR1 GTSNPN and CDR2 SVGIG (reference sequence). The CDR3 protein is CAWMPGPEAFF. Written as DNA, the CDR3 is TGTGCCTGGATGCCAGGGCCCGAAGCTTTCTTT. The full variable domain, rest sourced from reference TRBV30 and TRBJ1-1, is SQTIHQWPATLVQPVGSPLSLECTVEGTSNPNLYWYRQAAGRGLQLLFYSVGIGQISSEVPQNLSASRPQDRQFILSSKKLLLSDSGFYLCAWMPGPEAFFGQGTRLTVV.

The gene calls are TRBV27 and TRBJ2-5, with D unresolved. The CDR3 extends over 13 amino acids. Germline CDR1 is MNHEY and CDR2 is SMNVEV (reference sequence). The V end lost 3 bases, the J end lost 3 bases, and 8 bases lay between the germline ends. The DNA of the CDR3 is TGTGCCAGCAGTTTCTCAACGGAAGAGACCCAGTACTTC. Translated: CASSFSTEETQYF.

The CDR3 loop reads CASSLTPSGPTEQYF. CDR3 DNA: TGTGCCAGCAGCTTGACTCCTAGCGGACCGACGGAGCAGTACTTC. The rearrangement links TRBV5-8 to TRBJ2-7; TRBD2 matches 7 bases. The CDR3 covers 15 residues. V trimming: 1 base; J trimming: 7 bases; junction bases outside the gene matches: 11. The V gene's germline CDR1 is SGHTS and CDR2 YDEGEE.

The chain combines TRBV5-4 with TRBJ2-3; TRBD2 is a possible D gene (6 bases). The germline V and J ends were trimmed by 2 bases and 0 bases, with 13 bases remaining between them. The CDR3 totals 16 residues. Germline lookup yields CDR1 SGHNT and CDR2 YYREEE (reference sequence). The CDR3 loop reads CASSFFLADSTDTQYF. The CDR3 DNA reads TGTGCCAGCAGCTTTTTTTTAGCGGATAGCACAGATACGCAGTATTTT. The full variable domain, in which reference TRBV5-4 and TRBJ2-3 provide the parts outside the CDR3, is ETGVTQSPTHLIKTRGQQVTLRCSSQSGHNTVSWYQQALGQGPQFIFQYYREEENGRGNFPPRFSGLQFPNYSSELNVNALELDDSALYLCASSFFLADSTDTQYFGPGTRLTVL.

The rearrangement links TRBV7-8 to TRBJ1-5; possibly TRBD1 for D (5 bases). The CDR3 has 17 residues. Germline CDR1 reads SGHVS; CDR2 reads FQNEAQ. Trimming left V 0 bases short and J 5 bases short, with 17 bases between. The CDR3 protein is CASSLAASAGRHQPQHF. The CDR3 coding sequence is TGTGCCAGCAGCTTAGCGGCATCGGCAGGGCGACATCAGCCCCAGCATTTT.

The chain employs TRBV27 and TRBJ1-3; D gene uncertain. Looked up from germline, CDR1 is MNHEY and CDR2 is SMNVEV (reference sequence). Trimming took 7 bases from V and 0 from J, leaving 4 bases between them. There are 12 residues in the CDR3. CDR3 protein: CASMSSGNTIYF. CDR3 in DNA: TGTGCCAGCATGAGCTCTGGAAACACCATATATTTT.

This chain joins TRBV3-1 (or the pseudogene TRBV3-2) and TRBJ1-4; a weak D match, TRBD1 (5 bases). This CDR3 comprises 16 residues. Germline assignment: CDR1 LGHDT and CDR2 YNNKEL (reference sequence). The V end was cut by 1 base, the J end by 8 bases, with 17 bases between. CDR3 loop: CASSQGGTGEWEKLFF. CDR3 nucleotides: TGTGCCAGCAGCCAAGGAGGGACGGGAGAATGGGAAAAACTGTTTTTT.

The chain links TRBV4-1 to TRBJ2-3, with 8 bases matching TRBD2. CDR1 MGHRA and CDR2 YSYEKL come from the germline V gene. Trimming took 3 bases from V and 2 from J; bases not matched to a gene: 7. The CDR3 contains 16 residues. DNA for the CDR3: TGCGCCAGCAGCCACGGCGGGGGGACTGACACAGATACGCAGTATTTT. Its protein product is CASSHGGGTDTDTQYF.

This chain links TRBV29-1 with TRBJ2-5; 7 bases map to TRBD2. CDR1 and CDR2 (germline): SQVTM, ANQGSEA. The CDR3 contains 13 residues. With 6 bases clipped from V and 2 bases from J, the junction kept 6 bases outside the gene matches. CDR3 nucleotides: TGCAGCGTCCTAAAGCGGGGACAAGAGACCCAGTACTTC. Amino acids: CSVLKRGQETQYF.

This chain connects TRBV23-1 to TRBJ1-2; no reliable D call. TRBV23-1 belongs to the ORF category, with a function that is uncertain. This CDR3 comprises 18 residues. V was shortened by 0 bases and J by 6 bases, with 23 bases between the two germline ends. Here the CDR3 reads CASSQSTNTYNFEHGYTF. In DNA, the CDR3 is TGCGCCAGCAGTCAATCGACAAATACGTACAATTTTGAACATGGCTACACCTTC.

The chain joins TRBV6-4 to TRBJ2-5, with D perhaps TRBD2 (6 bases). With 2 bases removed from V and 1 base from J, the gap between germline ends came to 14 bases. Germline V gene lookup returns CDR1 MRHNA and CDR2 SNTAGT. This CDR3 is 16 amino acids long. Here the CDR3 reads CASSDSERAAQETQYF. CDR3 nucleotide sequence: TGTGCCAGCAGTGACAGCGAGCGGGCGGCCCAAGAGACCCAGTACTTC.

The chain combines TRBV7-2 with TRBJ1-1; 7 bases are a match to TRBD1. Germline assignment: CDR1 SGHTA and CDR2 FQGNSA. This CDR3 spans 13 amino acids. V shed 5 bases, J shed 5 bases, and the junction held 5 bases outside the gene matches. In DNA form, the CDR3 reads TGTGCCAGCAGCCGGGACAGTGGGACTGAAGCTTTCTTT. Translated, it gives CASSRDSGTEAFF.

The chain carries TRBV5-1 and TRBJ2-3, with TRBD2 matching 11 bases. Trimming at V came to 4 bases and at J to 4 bases, leaving 5 bases not matched to a gene. Germline V gives CDR1 SGHRS, CDR2 YFSETQ. The CDR3 is 15 amino acids. The CDR3 here is CASSLSGGAADTQYF. CDR3 nucleotide sequence: TGCGCCAGCAGCCTTAGCGGGGGGGCGGCAGATACGCAGTATTTT.

The chain recombines TRBV2 with TRBJ1-1; 7 nucleotides match TRBD1. The trim removed 4 bases at V and 6 bases at J, leaving 5 bases unmatched. Germline CDR1 is SNHLY and CDR2 is FYNNEI. This CDR3 has 13 residues. The DNA of the CDR3 is TGTGCCAGCAGTGGACAGGGTGTGGCTGAAGCTTTCTTT. Its translation: CASSGQGVAEAFF.